This TCR beta chain was observed in a study of vaccination and CD4 T cells after COVID-19. Turning to the study itself: For post-vaccine samples, collection took place a median around 70 days after dose two, ranging from 14 to 241.

Treatment of the sample: approximately nine-day PBMC culture with coronavirus spike peptide pools or control peptides (ViraFEST assay). Study-level results: Median SARS-CoV-2-reactive clonotype numbers went up from approximately 21 to 40, but not significantly.

The CDR3 has 14 residues. The V and J ends lost 4 bases and 6 bases respectively, with 15 bases between them. Germline CDR1 reads MNHEY; CDR2 reads SVGEGT. Comment on this clonotype: Its cognate antigen is unknown.

Oncomine TCR Beta short-read sequencing was applied to DNA from cultured CD4+ T cells. MiXCR, applied by TCRdb to the PCR reads, yields one record per CDR3 protein. The sample shows about 15,000 distinct CDR3 sequences, about 73% of them seen only once. V gene TRBV6-2 or TRBV6-3 combines with J gene TRBJ1-1, with D possibly matching TRBD1 (6 bases). The sequence was collected from a human donor who had recovered from COVID-19. The source material was CD4+ T cells from blood, cultured in vitro. CDR3 in DNA: TGTGCCAGCAGTTGGCCTCAGGGGCGCGCTGAAGCTTTCTTT. Translating it yields CASSWPQGRAEAFF.